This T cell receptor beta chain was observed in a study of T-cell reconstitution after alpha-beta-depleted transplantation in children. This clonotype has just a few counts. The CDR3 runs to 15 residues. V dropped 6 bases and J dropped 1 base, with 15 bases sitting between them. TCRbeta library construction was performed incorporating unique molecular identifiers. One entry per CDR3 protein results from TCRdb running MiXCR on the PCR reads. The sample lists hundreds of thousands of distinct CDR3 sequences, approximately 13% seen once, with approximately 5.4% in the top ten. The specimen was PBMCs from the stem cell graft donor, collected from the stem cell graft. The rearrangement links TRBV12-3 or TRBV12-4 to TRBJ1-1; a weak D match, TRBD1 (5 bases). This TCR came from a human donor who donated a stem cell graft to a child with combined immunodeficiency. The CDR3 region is CASSRGREENTEAFF. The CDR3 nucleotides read TGTGCCAGCAGCCGGGGCCGTGAGGAGAACACTGAAGCTTTCTTT.